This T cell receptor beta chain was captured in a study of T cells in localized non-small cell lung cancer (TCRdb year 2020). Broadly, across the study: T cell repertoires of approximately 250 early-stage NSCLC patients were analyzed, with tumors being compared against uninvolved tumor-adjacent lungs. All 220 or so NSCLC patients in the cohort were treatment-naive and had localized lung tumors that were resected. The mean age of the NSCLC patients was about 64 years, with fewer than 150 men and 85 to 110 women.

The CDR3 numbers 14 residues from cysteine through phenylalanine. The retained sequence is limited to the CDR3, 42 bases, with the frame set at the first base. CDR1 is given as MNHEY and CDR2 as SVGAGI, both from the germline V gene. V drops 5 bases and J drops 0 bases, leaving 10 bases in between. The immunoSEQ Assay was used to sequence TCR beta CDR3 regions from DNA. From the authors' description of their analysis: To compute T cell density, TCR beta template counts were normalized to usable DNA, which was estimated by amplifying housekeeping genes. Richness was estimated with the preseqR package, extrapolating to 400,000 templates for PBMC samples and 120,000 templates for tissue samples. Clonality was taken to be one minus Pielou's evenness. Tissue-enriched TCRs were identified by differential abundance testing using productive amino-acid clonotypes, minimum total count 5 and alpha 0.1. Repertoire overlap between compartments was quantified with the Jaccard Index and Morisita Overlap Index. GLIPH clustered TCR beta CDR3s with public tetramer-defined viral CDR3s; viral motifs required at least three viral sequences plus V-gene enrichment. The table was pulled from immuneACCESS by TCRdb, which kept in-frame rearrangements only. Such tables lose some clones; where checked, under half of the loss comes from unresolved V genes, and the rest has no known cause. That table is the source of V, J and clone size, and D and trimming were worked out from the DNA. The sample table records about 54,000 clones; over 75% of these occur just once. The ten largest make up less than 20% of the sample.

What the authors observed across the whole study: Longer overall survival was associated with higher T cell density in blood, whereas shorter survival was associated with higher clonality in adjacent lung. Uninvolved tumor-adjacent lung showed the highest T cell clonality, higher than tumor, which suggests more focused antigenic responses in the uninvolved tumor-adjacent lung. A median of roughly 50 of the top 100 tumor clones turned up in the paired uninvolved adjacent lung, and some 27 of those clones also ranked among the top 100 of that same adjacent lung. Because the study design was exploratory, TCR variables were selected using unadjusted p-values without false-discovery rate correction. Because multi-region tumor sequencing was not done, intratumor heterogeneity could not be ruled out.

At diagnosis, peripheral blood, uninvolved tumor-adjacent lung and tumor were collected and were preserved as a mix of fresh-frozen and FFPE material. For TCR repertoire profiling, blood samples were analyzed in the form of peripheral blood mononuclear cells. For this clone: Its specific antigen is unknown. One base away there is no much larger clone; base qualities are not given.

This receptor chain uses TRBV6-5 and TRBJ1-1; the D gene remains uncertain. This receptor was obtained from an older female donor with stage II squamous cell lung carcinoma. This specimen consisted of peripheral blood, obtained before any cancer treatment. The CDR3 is CASSIRAMNTEAFF. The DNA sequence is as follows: TGTGCCAGCAGTATCAGAGCTATGAACACTGAAGCTTTCTTT.